The text below deals with one T cell receptor (beta chain). Its antigen is unknown. Base qualities are not provided; no much larger clone lies one nucleotide away. This sample was included in a study of blood T cell repertoires in COVID-19 (dated by TCRdb to between 2020 and 2021). Broadly, across the study: Samples covering the acute and convalescent phases of COVID-19 were provided by collaborators in the United States, Italy and Spain. The material from the prospective study consisted of cDNA or gDNA derived from T cells, B-cell-depleted T cells, or PBMCs. Subjects who had been exposed to COVID-19, were actively infected with it, or had recovered from it provided the deeply sampled blood TCRbeta repertoires that made up the dataset. The repertoires were released in a freely available public database intended as a resource for research on the immune response to SARS-CoV-2. Samples were obtained from the ongoing ImmuneRACE study (first 160 participants) and from approximately 1,200 subjects provided by 6 global collaborators. Sample metadata almost always included a de-identified subject ID, COVID-19 status, age in years and sex. HLA class I and class II types, where available, came from metadata supplied by the sample provider rather than from assay-based typing.

CDR1 MNHEY and CDR2 SVGAGI are derived from the germline V gene. Measured from the cysteine to the phenylalanine, the CDR3 is 15 residues long. Kept here is only the CDR3 DNA, which spans 45 bases and is read in frame from base 1. V drops 5 bases and J drops 1 base, leaving 13 bases in between. Whole blood was collected in K2EDTA tubes by collaborating institutions according to the institutions' own protocols. For TCRbeta analysis, collaborators shipped samples in one of three forms: frozen whole blood, isolated PBMCs, or DNA extracted from either of those sample types. The immunoSEQ Assay, a bias-controlled multiplex PCR, was used to amplify TCRbeta CDR3 regions from genomic DNA. The authors processed their data as follows. Nucleated cell counts per sample were estimated from amplification of reference gene primers within the assay. Sequence reads were collapsed and filtered to measure the absolute abundance of every unique TCRbeta CDR3 rearrangement. For each sample, productive Simpson clonality was calculated by taking the square root of Simpson's diversity index across productive rearrangements. Sourced from immuneACCESS, this table was stored by TCRdb with only in-frame sequences that have V and J called. A share of the clones is absent; for the studies checked, an unresolved V gene accounts for under half, and the remainder has no known explanation. V and J calls and clone size are given by that table; D and trimming were obtained from the DNA. This sample lists about 180,000 clones; around 85% were detected once. 7.5% to 10% of the sample is in the top ten clones.

Paper-wide results and their limitations: Clinical and demographic metadata were provided uncurated, with the amount varying by source and participant.

This receptor was identified in a man aged 45-60 years with active or convalescent COVID-19. Sequenced material: peripheral blood. The chain couples TRBV6-5 to TRBJ2-3; the D gene is perhaps TRBD1, on 6 matching bases. The CDR3 reads CASSPRQVGTDTQYF. The base sequence is TGTGCCAGCAGTCCAAGACAGGTCGGCACAGATACGCAGTATTTT.